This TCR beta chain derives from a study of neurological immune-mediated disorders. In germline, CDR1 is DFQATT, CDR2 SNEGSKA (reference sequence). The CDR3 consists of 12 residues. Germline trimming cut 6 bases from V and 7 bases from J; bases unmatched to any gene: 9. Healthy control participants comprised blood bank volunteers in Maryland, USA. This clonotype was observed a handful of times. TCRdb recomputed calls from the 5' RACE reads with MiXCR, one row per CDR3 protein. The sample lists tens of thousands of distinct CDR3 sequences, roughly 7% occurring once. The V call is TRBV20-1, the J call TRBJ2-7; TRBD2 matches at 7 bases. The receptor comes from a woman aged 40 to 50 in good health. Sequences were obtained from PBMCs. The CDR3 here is CSARTVAGEQYF. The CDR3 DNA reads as TGCAGTGCCAGGACGGTAGCGGGTGAGCAGTACTTC.